The present T cell receptor (beta chain) was sequenced within a study of low-dose radiotherapy and immunotherapy resistance in tumors. Study-level background: 1 Gy per fraction was delivered to Cohort 2 every two weeks, for 13 Gy total over 26 weeks.

As to time point: after trial treatment. The treatment: LDRT plus nivolumab, ipilimumab, low-dose cyclophosphamide and aspirin (RACIN trial). Donors were dosed with nivolumab and ipilimumab; they also received aspirin, low-dose cyclophosphamide and low-dose radiotherapy. Alpha- and beta-chain coverage of first-strand cDNA came from TRAV- and TRBV-specific primers. Over 20 PCR cycles, TCRs were amplified from a constant-region primer and V-primer adapter. The authors amplified isolated mRNA by in vitro transcription. TCRdb re-called the reads with MiXCR, one entry per CDR3 protein. The table has around 58,000 distinct CDR3 sequences, about 25% seen once. This clonotype has at least ten counts. This clonotype originated in a male donor with prostate cancer. Sequenced here: PBMCs, sampled after low-dose radiotherapy plus immunotherapy.

The chain's CDR3 is CAWSPDRGYTEAFF. CDR3 bases: TGTGCCTGGAGCCCCGACAGGGGGTACACTGAAGCTTTCTTT. The chain links TRBV30 to TRBJ1-1; the match to TRBD1 covers 9 bases. Germline assignment: CDR1 GTSNPN and CDR2 SVGIG (reference sequence). J lost 3 bases, V lost 3 bases, and 5 bases had no gene match. The CDR3 covers 14 residues.